This passage covers 18 T cell receptor beta chains from one sample sequenced in a study of beta chain features in type 1 diabetes. cDNA synthesis used the whole RNA isolate, giving expressed TCRB sequences. Measured with immunoSEQ multiplex PCR; TCRdb has only the in-frame clones, and not every one. The sample includes over 700,000 clones, around a sixth of them seen just once. The material sequenced was naive CD4+ T cells from blood. Receptors originate from a young woman in good health.

This rearrangement joins TRBV18 to TRBJ2-5; 7 nucleotides agree with TRBD1. The V and J ends lost 4 bases and 5 bases, in that order; junction bases with no gene match: 4. The V gene's germline CDR1 is KGHSH and CDR2 LQKENI. This CDR3 is built from 13 residues. CDR3 in DNA: TGTGCCAGCTCACAACAGGGGTGGGAGACCCAGTACTTC. As protein: CASSQQGWETQYF.

V gene TRBV29-1 combines with J gene TRBJ2-7, with 11 bases fitting TRBD1. This CDR3 has 15 residues. Germline trimming cut 3 bases from V and 2 bases from J; bases unmatched to any gene: 6. The germline CDR1 and CDR2 sequences are SQVTM and ANQGSEA. This CDR3 is CSVEDRGHDAYEQYF. The CDR3 DNA sequence: TGCAGCGTTGAGGACAGGGGGCACGACGCCTACGAGCAGTACTTC.

The J gene is TRBJ2-1, the V gene TRBV4-1, with D hard to call. Trimming left V 0 bases short and J 5 bases short, with 14 bases between. The length of the CDR3 is 16 residues. Germline CDR1 and CDR2: MGHRA and YSYEKL. The CDR3 bases are TGCGCCAGCAGCCAAGACGAGCGCCCTCGAAACAATGAGCAGTTCTTC. Translated, it gives CASSQDERPRNNEQFF.

In its sample, this clone was seen a few times. The chain uses TRBV19 and TRBJ1-1, with D unclear. Germline V gives CDR1 LNHDA, CDR2 SQIVND (reference sequence). V was shortened by 7 bases and J by 4 bases, with 13 bases between the two germline ends. The CDR3 extends over 13 amino acids. CDR3 in amino acids: CASIPYRGTEAFF. CDR3 DNA: TGTGCCAGTATCCCCTACAGAGGCACTGAAGCTTTCTTT.

The rearrangement uses TRBV28 and TRBJ1-4; 10 nucleotides agree with TRBD1. J was trimmed by 8 bases and V by 4 bases; bases with no gene match: 10. The CDR3 is made up of 16 amino acids. CDR1 MDHEN and CDR2 SYDVKM come from the germline V gene. The CDR3 bases are TGTGCCAGCAGTTCCCGCCAGACAGGGGGCGGCGAAAAACTGTTTTTT. Translating gives CASSSRQTGGGEKLFF.

The chain couples TRBV7-2 to TRBJ2-2; 7 positions agree with TRBD2. In germline, CDR1 is SGHTA, CDR2 FQGNSA. J lost 6 bases, V lost 8 bases, and 6 bases had no gene match. The CDR3 consists of 13 residues. CDR3: CASAQGGAGELFF. The CDR3 DNA follows: TGTGCCAGCGCTCAGGGAGGGGCCGGGGAGCTGTTTTTT. Filled out from reference TRBV7-2 and TRBJ2-2, the complete variable domain reads GAGVSQSPSNKVTEKGKDVELRCDPISGHTALYWYRQSLGQGLEFLIYFQGNSAPDKSGLPSDRFSAERTGGSVSTLTIQRTQQEDSAVYLCASAQGGAGELFFGEGSRLTVL.

A single count supports this clone. The chain links TRBV15 to TRBJ2-1; 8 bases match TRBD2. The CDR3 has 19 amino acids. Losses at the gene ends were 2 bases for V and 7 bases for J; bases not matched to a gene: 19. CDR1 LNHNV and CDR2 YYDKDF come from the germline V gene (reference sequence). This chain's CDR3 is CATSRRGFAGTRSRNEQFF. DNA for the CDR3: TGTGCCACCAGCAGAAGGGGCTTTGCCGGGACTAGAAGTAGGAATGAGCAGTTCTTC.

In its sample, this clone was seen a few times. CDR3 amino acids: CASNSGGGTGELFF. CDR3 nucleotide sequence: TGTGCCAGCAACTCTGGGGGTGGAACCGGGGAGCTGTTTTTT. The V call is TRBV28, the J call TRBJ2-2; D assignment may be TRBD1 or TRBD2 (5 bases each). CDR1 and CDR2 (germline): MDHEN, SYDVKM. Deletions cut 7 bases from V and 5 bases from J, with 14 bases between. The CDR3 totals 14 residues.

The chain has TRBV2 and TRBJ2-7; tentative D call: TRBD1 (5 bases). V was shortened by 3 bases and J by 5 bases, with 8 bases between the two germline ends. Germline CDR1 reads SNHLY; CDR2 reads FYNNEI. This CDR3 contains 12 residues. CDR3 sequence (DNA): TGTGCCAGCAGTGACAGGGCTCACGAGCAGTACTTC. Protein: CASSDRAHEQYF.

The chain is built from TRBV6-6 and TRBJ1-1; TRBD1 is a possible D gene (5 bases). Germline loops: CDR1 MNHNY, CDR2 SVGAGI (reference sequence). V lost 0 bases and J lost 4, with 12 bases in between. There are 15 residues in the CDR3. This CDR3 reads CASSYSGRAATEAFF. In DNA, the CDR3 is TGTGCCAGCAGTTACTCTGGCAGGGCGGCCACTGAAGCTTTCTTT.

Only a few counts were recorded for this clone. The chain couples TRBV19 to TRBJ2-1, with TRBD2 identical over 8 bases. CDR3 length equals 14 residues. Germline assignment: CDR1 LNHDA and CDR2 SQIVND (reference sequence). Trimming at V came to 7 bases and at J to 4 bases, leaving 6 bases not matched to a gene. CDR3 bases: TGTGCCAGTAACCAGCAGCGGGAGTACAATGAGCAGTTCTTC. It is translated as CASNQQREYNEQFF. Full variable domain (missing parts from reference TRBV19 and TRBJ2-1): DGGITQSPKYLFRKEGQNVTLSCEQNLNHDAMYWYRQDPGQGLRLIYYSQIVNDFQKGDIAEGYSVSREKKESFPLTVTSAQKNPTAFYLCASNQQREYNEQFFGPGTRLTVL.

Turning to this clone: Different DNA sequences within this sample yield the same CDR3. The CDR3 bases are TGTGCCAGCAGTTTCGGAGCAACTAATGAAAAACTGTTTTTT. Translated: CASSFGATNEKLFF. The V gene is TRBV27, the J gene TRBJ1-4; D call uncertain. The CDR3 sequence is 14 residues long. Germline V lookup: CDR1 MNHEY, CDR2 SMNVEV (reference sequence). V lost 3 bases and J lost 0, with 5 bases in between.

This clone was detected a few times. This chain uses TRBV19 with TRBJ1-1; no reliable D call. The germline CDR1 and CDR2 sequences are LNHDA and SQIVND (reference sequence). V was cut by 7 bases and J by 2 bases, with 14 bases left in between. This CDR3 region has 14 residues. The CDR3 region has the DNA TGTGCCAGTAACAAAGGGCGGGGTAACACTGAAGCTTTCTTT. Translating gives CASNKGRGNTEAFF. Variable domain in full (rest from reference TRBV19 and TRBJ1-1): DGGITQSPKYLFRKEGQNVTLSCEQNLNHDAMYWYRQDPGQGLRLIYYSQIVNDFQKGDIAEGYSVSREKKESFPLTVTSAQKNPTAFYLCASNKGRGNTEAFFGQGTRLTVV.

This clone was seen more than once but under ten times. This chain connects TRBV29-1 to TRBJ2-5; possibly TRBD2 for D (5 bases). V was trimmed by 8 bases and J by 5 bases, leaving 27 bases between them. The CDR3 spans 16 residues. Germline CDR1 is SQVTM and CDR2 is ANQGSEA. The CDR3 spells CSSQELGGRYVETQYF. The DNA for the CDR3 is TGCAGCAGCCAAGAGCTCGGAGGTAGATACGTGGAGACCCAGTACTTC.

This chain uses TRBV7-2 with TRBJ2-5, with D hard to call. Germline CDR1 is SGHTA and CDR2 is FQGNSA. Trimming cost V 2 bases and J 5 bases, with 9 bases left between them. The CDR3 spans 13 residues. CDR3 DNA: TGTGCCAGCAGCTTAAGTCCCGGGGAGACCCAGTACTTC. Translating it yields CASSLSPGETQYF.

This clone was seen more than once but under ten times. The chain is built from TRBV11-3 and TRBJ2-3; D is unclear. CDR1 SGHNT and CDR2 YENEEA come from the germline V gene. This CDR3 contains 13 residues. V was shortened by 4 bases and J by 2 bases, with 7 bases between the two germline ends. The CDR3 loop is CASSSVNTDTQYF. Here the CDR3 DNA reads TGTGCCAGCAGCTCCGTTAACACAGATACGCAGTATTTT.

In this sample, this clone turned up a few times. The chain is built from TRBV4-3 and TRBJ2-1; 9 positions match TRBD2. The CDR3 is made up of 16 amino acids. J gave up 2 bases and V 3 bases, and 5 bases lay outside the gene matches. Per germline, CDR1 LGHNA and CDR2 YSLEER. CDR3 amino acids: CASSQAGTSPYNEQFF. As DNA, the CDR3 is TGCGCCAGCAGCCAGGCCGGGACTAGCCCCTACAATGAGCAGTTCTTC.

The table lists this clone with a few counts. V usage is TRBV5-1 and J usage is TRBJ2-7, with D maybe TRBD1 (8 bases). CDR1 SGHRS and CDR2 YFSETQ come from the germline V gene. The V gene lost 4 bases and the J gene lost 6 bases, with 17 bases spanning the gap. This CDR3 is built from 14 residues. CDR3 residues: CASSTGQGGGEQYF. The CDR3 DNA sequence: TGCGCCAGCAGCACCGGACAGGGAGGGGGCGAGCAGTACTTC.